Listed here is a single T cell receptor beta chain. This specimen comes from a study of blood T cell repertoires in COVID-19. Study context: PBMCs, B-cell-depleted T cells, or T cells were the source of the cDNA or gDNA that made up the material.

Methods used by the authors: The authors estimated nucleated cell counts from reference gene primer amplification. Clones were sequenced by immunoSEQ multiplex PCR, and TCRdb holds only the in-frame ones, with some missing. D and trimming were read from the DNA, whereas the V and J calls and clone size are those reported in that table. The data contain around 12,000 clones, 88% of them singletons. Trimming left V 1 base short and J 5 bases short, with 12 bases between. The germline V gene has CDR1 SGHNT and CDR2 YENEEA. This CDR3 spans 15 amino acids. This chain connects TRBV11-3 to TRBJ2-1; perhaps TRBD2 as D (5 bases). This TCR came from a human donor in a cohort sampled during active COVID-19. Material: peripheral blood. The CDR3 DNA is TGTGCCAGCAGCTTAGGGGGTGGGAGAAACAATGAGCAGTTCTTC. The encoded protein is CASSLGGGRNNEQFF. Variable domain in full (rest from reference TRBV11-3 and TRBJ2-1): EAGVVQSPRYKIIEKKQPVAFWCNPISGHNTLYWYLQNLGQGPELLIRYENEEAVDDSQLPKDRFSAERLKGVDSTLKIQPAELGDSAVYLCASSLGGGRNNEQFFGPGTRLTVL.